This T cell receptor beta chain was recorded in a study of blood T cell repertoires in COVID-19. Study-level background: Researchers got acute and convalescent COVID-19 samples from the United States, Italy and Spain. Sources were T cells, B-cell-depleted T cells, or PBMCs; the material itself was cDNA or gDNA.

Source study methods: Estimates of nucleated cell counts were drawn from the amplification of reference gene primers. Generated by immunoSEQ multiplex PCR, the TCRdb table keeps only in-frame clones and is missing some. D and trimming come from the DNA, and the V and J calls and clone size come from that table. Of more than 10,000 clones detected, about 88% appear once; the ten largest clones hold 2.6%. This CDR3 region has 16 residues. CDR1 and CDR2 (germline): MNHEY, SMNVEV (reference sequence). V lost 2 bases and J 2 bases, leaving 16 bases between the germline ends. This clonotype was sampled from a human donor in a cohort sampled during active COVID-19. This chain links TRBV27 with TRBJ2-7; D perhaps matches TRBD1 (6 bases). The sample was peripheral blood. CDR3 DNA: TGTGCCAGCAGTTTAAGGGGCCAGGGGATACCCTACGAGCAGTACTTC. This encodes CASSLRGQGIPYEQYF.